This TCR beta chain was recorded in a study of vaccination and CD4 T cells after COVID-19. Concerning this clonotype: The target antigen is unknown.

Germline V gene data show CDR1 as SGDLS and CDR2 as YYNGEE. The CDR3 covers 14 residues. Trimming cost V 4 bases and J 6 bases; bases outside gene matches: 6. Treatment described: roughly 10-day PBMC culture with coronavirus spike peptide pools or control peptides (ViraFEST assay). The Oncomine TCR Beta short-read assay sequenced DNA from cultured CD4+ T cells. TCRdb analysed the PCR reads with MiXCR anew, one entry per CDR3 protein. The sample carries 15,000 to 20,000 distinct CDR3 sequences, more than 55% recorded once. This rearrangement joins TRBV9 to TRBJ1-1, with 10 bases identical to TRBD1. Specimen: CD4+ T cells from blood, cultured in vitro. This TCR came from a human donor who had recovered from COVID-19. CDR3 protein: CASSSGQGVSEAFF. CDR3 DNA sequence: TGTGCCAGCAGCTCCGGACAGGGGGTTTCTGAAGCTTTCTTT.